These T cell receptor beta chains were read from a single sample in a study of blood T cell repertoires in COVID-19. Generated by immunoSEQ multiplex PCR, the TCRdb table keeps only in-frame clones and is missing some. The data contain hundreds of thousands of clones, approximately 79% of them singletons. The sample was peripheral blood. Receptor source: a middle-aged woman with active or convalescent COVID-19. CDR3s include the opening cysteine and the closing phenylalanine or tryptophan. The D gene is left open where the match is weak. Some rows have no size entry. The others give once, few or many, or a class for an expanded clone.

J gene: TRBJ1-2; clone size: NA; D gene: TRBD1; V gene: TRBV28; CDR3 protein: CASSTRDRGLYTF; CDR3 DNA: TGTGCCAGCAGTACCCGGGACAGGGGGCTCTACACCTTC
J gene: TRBJ2-3; clone size: NA; D gene: NA; V gene: TRBV12-5; CDR3 protein: CAAASDTQYF; CDR3 DNA: TGTGCTGCGGCGTCAGATACGCAGTATTTT
J gene: TRBJ2-5; clone size: NA; D gene: TRBD2; V gene: TRBV30; CDR3 protein: CAWSYGGAQETQYF; CDR3 DNA: TGTGCCTGGAGTTACGGGGGGGCTCAAGAGACCCAGTACTTC
J gene: TRBJ2-3; clone size: NA; D gene: TRBD1; V gene: TRBV13; CDR3 protein: CASSLTGARTDTQYF; CDR3 DNA: TGTGCCAGCAGCCTGACAGGGGCCCGCACAGATACGCAGTATTTT
J gene: TRBJ1-3; clone size: NA; D gene: NA; V gene: TRBV6-1; CDR3 protein: CASSDPSASGNTIYF; CDR3 DNA: TGTGCCAGCAGTGACCCCAGTGCCTCTGGAAACACCATATATTTT
J gene: TRBJ1-6; clone size: NA; D gene: NA; V gene: TRBV10-3; CDR3 protein: CAISESRVSGSYNSPLHF; CDR3 DNA: TGTGCCATCAGTGAGTCGAGGGTTTCGGGTTCCTATAATTCACCCCTCCACTTT
J gene: TRBJ1-1; clone size: few; D gene: TRBD1; V gene: TRBV5-1; CDR3 protein: CASSLSPIDRGMRTRTEAFF; CDR3 DNA: TGCGCCAGCAGCTTATCACCTATTGACAGGGGAATGAGGACGAGGACTGAAGCTTTCTTT
J gene: TRBJ1-4; clone size: NA; D gene: TRBD1; V gene: TRBV27; CDR3 protein: CASRPRDRDNEKLFF; CDR3 DNA: TGTGCCAGCAGACCCCGGGACAGGGATAATGAAAAACTGTTTTTT
J gene: TRBJ2-1; clone size: NA; D gene: TRBD2; V gene: TRBV3-1/TRBV3-2; CDR3 protein: CASSPASGGAFEQFF; CDR3 DNA: TGTGCCAGCAGCCCGGCTAGCGGGGGGGCCTTTGAGCAGTTCTTC
J gene: TRBJ1-5; clone size: NA; D gene: NA; V gene: TRBV21-1; CDR3 protein: CASSNGQGQGQQPQHF; CDR3 DNA: TGTGCCAGCAGCAACGGACAGGGACAGGGCCAACAGCCCCAGCATTTT
J gene: TRBJ1-3; clone size: once; D gene: NA; V gene: TRBV28; CDR3 protein: CASRSPGVAGNTIYF; CDR3 DNA: TGTGCCAGCAGGTCCCCAGGGGTGGCCGGAAACACCATATATTTT
J gene: TRBJ2-2; clone size: NA; D gene: NA; V gene: TRBV3-1/TRBV3-2; CDR3 protein: CASSFDSRTGELFF; CDR3 DNA: TGTGCCAGCAGCTTTGACAGCCGCACCGGGGAGCTGTTTTTT
J gene: TRBJ2-2; clone size: NA; D gene: TRBD2; V gene: TRBV6-6; CDR3 protein: CASRDLLAAVGELFF; CDR3 DNA: TGTGCCAGCAGAGACCTACTAGCGGCGGTCGGGGAGCTGTTTTTT